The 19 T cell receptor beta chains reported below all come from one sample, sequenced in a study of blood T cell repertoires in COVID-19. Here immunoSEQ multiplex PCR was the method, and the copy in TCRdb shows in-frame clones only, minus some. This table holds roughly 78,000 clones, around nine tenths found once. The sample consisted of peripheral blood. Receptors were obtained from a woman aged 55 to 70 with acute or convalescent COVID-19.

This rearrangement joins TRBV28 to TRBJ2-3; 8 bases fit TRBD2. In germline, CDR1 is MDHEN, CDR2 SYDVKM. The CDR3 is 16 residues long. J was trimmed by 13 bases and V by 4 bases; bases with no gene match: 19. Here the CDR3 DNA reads TGTGCCAGCAGTTCCCAAGCGGGAGTGGATAAACCGTTTGAGTATTTT. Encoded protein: CASSSQAGVDKPFEYF. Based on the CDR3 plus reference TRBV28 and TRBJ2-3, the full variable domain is DVKVTQSSRYLVKRTGEKVFLECVQDMDHENMFWYRQDPGLGLRLIYFSYDVKMKEKGDIPEGYSVSREKKERFSLILESASTNQTSMYLCASSSQAGVDKPFEYFGPGTRLTVL.

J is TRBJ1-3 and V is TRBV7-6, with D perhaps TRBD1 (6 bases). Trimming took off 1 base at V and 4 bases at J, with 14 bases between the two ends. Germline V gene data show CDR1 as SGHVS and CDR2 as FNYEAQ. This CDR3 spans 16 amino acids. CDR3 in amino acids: CASSLGGPGRGNTIYF. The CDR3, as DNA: TGTGCCAGCAGCTTAGGGGGGCCGGGTCGAGGAAACACCATATATTTT.

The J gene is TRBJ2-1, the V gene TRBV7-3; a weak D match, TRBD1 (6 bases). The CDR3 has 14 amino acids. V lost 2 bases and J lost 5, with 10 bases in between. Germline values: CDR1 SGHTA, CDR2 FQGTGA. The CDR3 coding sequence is TGTGCCAGCAGCTTATGGGACAACAACAATGAGCAGTTCTTC. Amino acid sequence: CASSLWDNNNEQFF.

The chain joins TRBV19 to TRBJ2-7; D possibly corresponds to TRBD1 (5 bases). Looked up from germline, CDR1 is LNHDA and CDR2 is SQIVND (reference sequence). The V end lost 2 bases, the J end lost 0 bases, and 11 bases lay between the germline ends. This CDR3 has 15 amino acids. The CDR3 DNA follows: TGTGCCAGTAGTATAAGTCAGGGCAGCTCCTACGAGCAGTACTTC. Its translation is CASSISQGSSYEQYF.

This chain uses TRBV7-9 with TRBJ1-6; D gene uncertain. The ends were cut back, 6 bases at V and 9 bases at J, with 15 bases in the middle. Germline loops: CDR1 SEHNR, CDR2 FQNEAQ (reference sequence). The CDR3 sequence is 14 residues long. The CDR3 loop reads CASSYSGGLSPLHF. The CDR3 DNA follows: TGTGCCAGCAGTTACAGTGGAGGTCTTTCACCCCTCCACTTT. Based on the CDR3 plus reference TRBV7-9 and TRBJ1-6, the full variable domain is DTGVSQNPRHKITKRGQNVTFRCDPISEHNRLYWYRQTLGQGPEFLTYFQNEAQLEKSRLLSDRFSAERPKGSFSTLEIQRTEQGDSAMYLCASSYSGGLSPLHFGNGTRLTVT.

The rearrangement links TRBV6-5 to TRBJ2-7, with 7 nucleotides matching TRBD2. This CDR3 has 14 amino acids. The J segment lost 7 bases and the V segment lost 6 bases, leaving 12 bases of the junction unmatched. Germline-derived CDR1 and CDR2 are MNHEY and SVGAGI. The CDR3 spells CASRIAGAVREQYF. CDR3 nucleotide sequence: TGTGCCAGCAGAATAGCGGGTGCGGTGAGGGAGCAGTACTTC.

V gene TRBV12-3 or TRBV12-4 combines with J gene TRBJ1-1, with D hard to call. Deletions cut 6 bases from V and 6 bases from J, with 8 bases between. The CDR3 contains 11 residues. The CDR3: CASRDYSEAFF. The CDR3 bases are TGTGCCAGCAGGGACTACTCTGAAGCTTTCTTT.

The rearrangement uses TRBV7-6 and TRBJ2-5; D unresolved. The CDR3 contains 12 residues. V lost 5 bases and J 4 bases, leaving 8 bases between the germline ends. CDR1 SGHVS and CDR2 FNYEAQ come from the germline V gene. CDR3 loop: CASSEGVETQYF. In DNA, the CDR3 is TGTGCCAGCAGCGAAGGAGTAGAGACCCAGTACTTC.

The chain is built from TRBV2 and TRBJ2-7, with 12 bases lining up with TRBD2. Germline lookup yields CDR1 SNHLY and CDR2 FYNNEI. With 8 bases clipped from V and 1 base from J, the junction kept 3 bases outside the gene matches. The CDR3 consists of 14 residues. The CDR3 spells CASRLAGGSYEQYF. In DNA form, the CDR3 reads TGTGCCAGCCGGCTAGCGGGAGGGTCCTACGAGCAGTACTTC. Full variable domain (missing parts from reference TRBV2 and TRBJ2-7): EPEVTQTPSHQVTQMGQEVILRCVPISNHLYFYWYRQILGQKVEFLVSFYNNEISEKSEIFDDQFSVERPDGSNFTLKIRSTKLEDSAMYFCASRLAGGSYEQYFGPGTRLTVT.

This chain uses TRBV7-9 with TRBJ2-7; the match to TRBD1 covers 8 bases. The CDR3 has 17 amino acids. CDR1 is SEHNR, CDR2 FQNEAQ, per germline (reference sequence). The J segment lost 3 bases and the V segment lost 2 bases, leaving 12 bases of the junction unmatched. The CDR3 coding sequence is TGTGCCAGCAGCTTATCGGGGAGGACAGGGTCGAGCTACGAGCAGTACTTC. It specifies CASSLSGRTGSSYEQYF.

The CDR3 region is CASSPRLDRNTEAFF. DNA for the CDR3: TGTGCCAGCTCACCAAGGCTAGACAGGAACACTGAAGCTTTCTTT. The J gene is TRBJ1-1, the V gene TRBV18; D is perhaps TRBD1 (5 bases). The length of the CDR3 is 15 residues. The V gene lost 2 bases and the J gene lost 1 base, with 11 bases spanning the gap. Germline CDR1 and CDR2: KGHSH and LQKENI.

The CDR3 loop reads CASKLTDRGPQETQYF. The CDR3 bases are TGTGCCAGCAAACTAACGGACAGGGGGCCGCAAGAGACCCAGTACTTC. The rearrangement links TRBV27 to TRBJ2-5, with 11 bases identical to TRBD1. The V segment lost 7 bases and the J segment 2 bases; nucleotides outside the gene matches: 9. The germline gives CDR1 MNHEY, CDR2 SMNVEV (reference sequence). The CDR3 is 16 amino acids.

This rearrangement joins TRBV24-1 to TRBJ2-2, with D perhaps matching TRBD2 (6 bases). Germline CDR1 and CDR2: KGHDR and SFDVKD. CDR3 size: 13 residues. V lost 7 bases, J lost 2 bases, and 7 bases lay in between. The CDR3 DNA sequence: TGTGCCACCAGGCGGGACAACACCGGGGAGCTGTTTTTT. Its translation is CATRRDNTGELFF.

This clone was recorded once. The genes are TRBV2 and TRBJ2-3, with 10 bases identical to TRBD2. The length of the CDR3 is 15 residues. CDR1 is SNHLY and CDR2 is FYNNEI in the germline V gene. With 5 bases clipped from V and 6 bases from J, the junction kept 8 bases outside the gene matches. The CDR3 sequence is CASSLRTSGGDTQYF. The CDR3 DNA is TGTGCCAGCAGTCTGAGGACTAGCGGAGGGGATACGCAGTATTTT.

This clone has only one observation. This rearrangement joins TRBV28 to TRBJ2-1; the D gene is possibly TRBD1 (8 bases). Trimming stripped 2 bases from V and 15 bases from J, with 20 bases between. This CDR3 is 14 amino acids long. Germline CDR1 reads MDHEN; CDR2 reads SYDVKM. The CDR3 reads CASSLEFSDREGFF. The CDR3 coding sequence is TGTGCCAGCAGTTTAGAGTTTTCGGACAGGGAGGGGTTCTTC.

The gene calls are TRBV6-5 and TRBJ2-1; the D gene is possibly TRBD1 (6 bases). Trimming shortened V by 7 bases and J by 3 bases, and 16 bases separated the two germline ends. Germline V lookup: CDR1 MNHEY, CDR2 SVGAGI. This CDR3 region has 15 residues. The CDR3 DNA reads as TGTGCCAGCAAAAGGGAAGGGACAAGCTACAATGAGCAGTTCTTC. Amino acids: CASKREGTSYNEQFF.

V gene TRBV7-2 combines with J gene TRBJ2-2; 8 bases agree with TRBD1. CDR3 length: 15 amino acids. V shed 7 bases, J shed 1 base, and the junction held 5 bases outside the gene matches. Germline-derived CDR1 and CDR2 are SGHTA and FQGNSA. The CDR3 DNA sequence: TGTGCCAGCACCCTGGGGACAGGGAACACCGGGGAGCTGTTTTTT. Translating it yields CASTLGTGNTGELFF.

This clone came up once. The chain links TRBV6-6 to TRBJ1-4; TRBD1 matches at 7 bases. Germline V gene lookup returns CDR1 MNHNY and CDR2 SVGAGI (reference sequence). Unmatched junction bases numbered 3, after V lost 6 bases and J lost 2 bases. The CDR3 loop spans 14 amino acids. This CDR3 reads CASRDRSTNEKLFF. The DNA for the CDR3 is TGTGCCAGCAGGGACAGGTCGACTAATGAAAAACTGTTTTTT.

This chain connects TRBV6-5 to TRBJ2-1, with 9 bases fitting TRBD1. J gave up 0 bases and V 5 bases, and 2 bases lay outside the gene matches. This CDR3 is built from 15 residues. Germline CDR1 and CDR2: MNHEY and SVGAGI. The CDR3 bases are TGTGCCAGCAGTATGACAGGGGGCTCCTACAATGAGCAGTTCTTC. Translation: CASSMTGGSYNEQFF.